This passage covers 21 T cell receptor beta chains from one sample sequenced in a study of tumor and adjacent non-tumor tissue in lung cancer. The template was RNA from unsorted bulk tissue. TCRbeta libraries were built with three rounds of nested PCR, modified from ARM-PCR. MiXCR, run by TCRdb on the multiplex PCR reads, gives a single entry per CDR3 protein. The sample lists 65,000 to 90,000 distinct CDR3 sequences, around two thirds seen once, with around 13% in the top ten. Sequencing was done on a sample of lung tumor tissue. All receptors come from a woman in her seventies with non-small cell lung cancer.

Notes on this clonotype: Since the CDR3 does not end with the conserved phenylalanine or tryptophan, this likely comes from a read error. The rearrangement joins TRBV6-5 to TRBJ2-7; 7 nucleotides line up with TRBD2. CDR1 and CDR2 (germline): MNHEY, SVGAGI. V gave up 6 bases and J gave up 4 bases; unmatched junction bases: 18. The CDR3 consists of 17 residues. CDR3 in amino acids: CASSRPLPTSGAYEQYS. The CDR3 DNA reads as TGTGCCAGCAGCCGCCCCCTACCGACCAGCGGGGCATACGAGCAGTACTCC.

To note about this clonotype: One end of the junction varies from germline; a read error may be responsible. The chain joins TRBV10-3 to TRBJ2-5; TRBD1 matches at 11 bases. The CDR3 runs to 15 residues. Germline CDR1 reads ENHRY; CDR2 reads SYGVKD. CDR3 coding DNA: TGTGCCATTGGGACAGGGGGTCTATTACAAGAAACCCAGTATTTC. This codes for CAIGTGGLLQETQYF.

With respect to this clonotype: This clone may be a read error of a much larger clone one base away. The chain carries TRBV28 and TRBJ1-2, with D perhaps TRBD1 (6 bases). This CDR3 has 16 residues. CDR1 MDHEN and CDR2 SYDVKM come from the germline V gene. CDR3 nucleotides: TGTGCCAGCAGTTTATCTACAGGGTTTGGGAACTATGGCCACACCTTC. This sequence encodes CASSLSTGFGNYGHTF.

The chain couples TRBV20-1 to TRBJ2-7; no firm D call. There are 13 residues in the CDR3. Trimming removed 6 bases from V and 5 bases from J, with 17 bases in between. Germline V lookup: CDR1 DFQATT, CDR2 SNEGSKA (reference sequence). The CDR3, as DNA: TGCAGTGCCGATAGCCCCGGATCCCACGAGCAGTACTTC. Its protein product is CSADSPGSHEQYF.

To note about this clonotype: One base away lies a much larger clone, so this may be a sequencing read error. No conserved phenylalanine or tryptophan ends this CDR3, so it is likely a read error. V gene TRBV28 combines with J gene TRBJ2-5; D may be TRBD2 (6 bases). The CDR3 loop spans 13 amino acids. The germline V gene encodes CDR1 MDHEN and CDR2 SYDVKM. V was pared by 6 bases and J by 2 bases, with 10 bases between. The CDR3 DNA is TGTGCCAGCAGCGGGAGTTCTCAAGAGACCCAGTACATC. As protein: CASSGSSQETQYI.

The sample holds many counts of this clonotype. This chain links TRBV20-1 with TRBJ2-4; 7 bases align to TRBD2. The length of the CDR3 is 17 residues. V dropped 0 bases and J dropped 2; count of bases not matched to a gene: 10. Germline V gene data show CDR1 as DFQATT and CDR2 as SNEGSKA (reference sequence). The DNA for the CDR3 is TGCAGTGCTAGAGATAATGGCGGGAGTGGTTCCAAAAACATTCAGTACTTC. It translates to CSARDNGGSGSKNIQYF.

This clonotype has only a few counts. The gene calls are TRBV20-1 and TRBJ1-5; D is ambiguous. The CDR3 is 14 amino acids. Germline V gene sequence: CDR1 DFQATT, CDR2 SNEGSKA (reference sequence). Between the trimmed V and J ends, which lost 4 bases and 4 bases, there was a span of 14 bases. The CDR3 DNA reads TGCAGTGCTATAGGGCCGTTTAGTAATCAGCCCCAGCATTTT. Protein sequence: CSAIGPFSNQPQHF.

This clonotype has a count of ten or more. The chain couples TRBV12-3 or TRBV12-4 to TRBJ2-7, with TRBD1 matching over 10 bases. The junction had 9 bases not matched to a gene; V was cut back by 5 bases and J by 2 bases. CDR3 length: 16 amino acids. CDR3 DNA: TGTGCCAGCAGTCCACCGGGACAGGGGATTACCTACGAGCAGTACTTC. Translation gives CASSPPGQGITYEQYF.

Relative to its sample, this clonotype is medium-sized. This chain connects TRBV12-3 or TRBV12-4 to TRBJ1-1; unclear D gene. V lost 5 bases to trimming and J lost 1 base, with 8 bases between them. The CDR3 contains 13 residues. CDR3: CASSPSENTEAFF. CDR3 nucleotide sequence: TGTGCCAGCAGTCCCAGCGAGAACACTGAAGCTTTCTTT.

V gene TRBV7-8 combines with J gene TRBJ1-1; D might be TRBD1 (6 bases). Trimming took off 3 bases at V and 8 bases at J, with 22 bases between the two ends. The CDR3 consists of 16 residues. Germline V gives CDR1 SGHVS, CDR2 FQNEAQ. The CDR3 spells CASSFGQTRDLTEAFF. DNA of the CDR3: TGTGCCAGCAGCTTTGGACAGACCCGGGACCTCACCGAAGCTTTCTTT.

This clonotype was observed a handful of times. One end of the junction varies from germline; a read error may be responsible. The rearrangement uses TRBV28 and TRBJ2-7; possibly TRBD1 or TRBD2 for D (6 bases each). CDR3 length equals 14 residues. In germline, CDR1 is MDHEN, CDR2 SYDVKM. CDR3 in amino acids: CVSRNAGHSYEQYF. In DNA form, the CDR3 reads TGTGTCAGCAGAAATGCGGGACACTCCTACGAGCAGTACTTC.

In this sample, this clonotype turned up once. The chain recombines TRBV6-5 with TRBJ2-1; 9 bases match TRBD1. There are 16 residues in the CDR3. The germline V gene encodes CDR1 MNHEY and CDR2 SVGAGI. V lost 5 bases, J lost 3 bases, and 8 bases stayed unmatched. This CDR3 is CASSNTSGQGYNEQFF. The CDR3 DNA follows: TGTGCCAGCAGTAACACGTCGGGACAGGGCTACAATGAGCAGTTCTTC.

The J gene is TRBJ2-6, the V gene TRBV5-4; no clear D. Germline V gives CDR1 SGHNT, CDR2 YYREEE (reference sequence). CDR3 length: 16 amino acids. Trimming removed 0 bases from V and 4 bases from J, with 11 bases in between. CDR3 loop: CASSLDGFLGANVLTF. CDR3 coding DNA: TGTGCCAGCAGCTTGGACGGGTTCTTGGGGGCCAACGTCCTGACTTTC. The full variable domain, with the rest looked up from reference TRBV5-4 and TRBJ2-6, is ETGVTQSPTHLIKTRGQQVTLRCSSQSGHNTVSWYQQALGQGPQFIFQYYREEENGRGNFPPRFSGLQFPNYSSELNVNALELDDSALYLCASSLDGFLGANVLTFGAGSRLTVL.

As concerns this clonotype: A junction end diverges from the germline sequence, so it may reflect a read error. CDR3: CTNSSRDRDGVYGYAF. Written as DNA, the CDR3 is TGTACCAACAGTTCGCGGGACAGGGATGGTGTCTATGGCTACGCCTTC. This chain joins TRBV6-6 and TRBJ1-2, with 9 bases lining up with TRBD1. Germline V gene data show CDR1 as MNHNY and CDR2 as SVGAGI (reference sequence). This CDR3 spans 16 amino acids.

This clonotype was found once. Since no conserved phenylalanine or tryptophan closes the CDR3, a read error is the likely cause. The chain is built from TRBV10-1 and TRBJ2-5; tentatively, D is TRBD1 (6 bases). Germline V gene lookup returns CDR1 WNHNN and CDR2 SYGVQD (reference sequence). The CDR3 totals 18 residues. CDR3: CAGSESSCDRSPGETQYL. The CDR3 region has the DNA TGCGCCGGCAGTGAGTCGAGCTGCGACAGGTCACCAGGGGAGACCCAGTACTTA.

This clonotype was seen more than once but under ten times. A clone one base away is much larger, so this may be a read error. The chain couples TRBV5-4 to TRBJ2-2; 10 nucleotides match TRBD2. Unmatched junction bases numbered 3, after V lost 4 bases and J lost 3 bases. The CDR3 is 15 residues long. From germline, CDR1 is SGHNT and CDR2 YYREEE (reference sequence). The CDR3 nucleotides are TGTGCCAGCAGCAAAACTAGCGGGGACACCGGGGAGCTGTTTTTT. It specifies CASSKTSGDTGELFF.

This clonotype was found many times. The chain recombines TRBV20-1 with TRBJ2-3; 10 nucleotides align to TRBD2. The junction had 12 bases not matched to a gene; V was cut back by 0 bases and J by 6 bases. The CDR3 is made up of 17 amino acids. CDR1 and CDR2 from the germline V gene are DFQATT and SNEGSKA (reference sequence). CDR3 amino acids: CSARDRASGSNKDTQYF. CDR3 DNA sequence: TGCAGTGCTAGAGATCGGGCTAGCGGGAGTAATAAGGATACGCAGTATTTT.

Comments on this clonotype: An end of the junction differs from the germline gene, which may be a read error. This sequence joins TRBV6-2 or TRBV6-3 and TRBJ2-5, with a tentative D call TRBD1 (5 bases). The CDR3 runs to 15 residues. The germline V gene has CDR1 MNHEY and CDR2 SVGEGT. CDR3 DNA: TGTGCCAGTAGTTCCTCGACAGTGGGCGCAGGGACCCAGTACTTC. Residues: CASSSSTVGAGTQYF.

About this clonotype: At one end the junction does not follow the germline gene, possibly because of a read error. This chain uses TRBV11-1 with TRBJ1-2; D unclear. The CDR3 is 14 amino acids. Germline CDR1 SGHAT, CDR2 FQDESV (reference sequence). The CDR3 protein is CVSRHPGVGYGYTF. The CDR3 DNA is TGTGTCAGCAGACATCCGGGAGTTGGCTATGGCTACACCTTC. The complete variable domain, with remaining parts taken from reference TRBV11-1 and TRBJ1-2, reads EAEVAQSPRYKITEKSQAVAFWCDPISGHATLYWYRQILGQGPELLVQFQDESVVDDSQLPKDRFSAERLKGVDSTLKIQPAELGDSAMYLCVSRHPGVGYGYTFGSGTRLTVV.

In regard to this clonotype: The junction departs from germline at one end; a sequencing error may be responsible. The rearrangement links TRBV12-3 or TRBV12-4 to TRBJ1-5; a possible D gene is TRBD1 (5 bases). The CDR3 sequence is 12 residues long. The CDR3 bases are TGTGCCAGCAGCCGGGACCCCGTCCCCAAGAATTTT. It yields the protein CASSRDPVPKNF.

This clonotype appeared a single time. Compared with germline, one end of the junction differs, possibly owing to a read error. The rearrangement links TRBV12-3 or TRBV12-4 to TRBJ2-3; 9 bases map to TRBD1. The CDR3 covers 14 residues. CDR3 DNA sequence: TGTGCCATGACCTGGACAGGGGCGACAGATACGCAGTATTTC. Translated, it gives CAMTWTGATDTQYF.